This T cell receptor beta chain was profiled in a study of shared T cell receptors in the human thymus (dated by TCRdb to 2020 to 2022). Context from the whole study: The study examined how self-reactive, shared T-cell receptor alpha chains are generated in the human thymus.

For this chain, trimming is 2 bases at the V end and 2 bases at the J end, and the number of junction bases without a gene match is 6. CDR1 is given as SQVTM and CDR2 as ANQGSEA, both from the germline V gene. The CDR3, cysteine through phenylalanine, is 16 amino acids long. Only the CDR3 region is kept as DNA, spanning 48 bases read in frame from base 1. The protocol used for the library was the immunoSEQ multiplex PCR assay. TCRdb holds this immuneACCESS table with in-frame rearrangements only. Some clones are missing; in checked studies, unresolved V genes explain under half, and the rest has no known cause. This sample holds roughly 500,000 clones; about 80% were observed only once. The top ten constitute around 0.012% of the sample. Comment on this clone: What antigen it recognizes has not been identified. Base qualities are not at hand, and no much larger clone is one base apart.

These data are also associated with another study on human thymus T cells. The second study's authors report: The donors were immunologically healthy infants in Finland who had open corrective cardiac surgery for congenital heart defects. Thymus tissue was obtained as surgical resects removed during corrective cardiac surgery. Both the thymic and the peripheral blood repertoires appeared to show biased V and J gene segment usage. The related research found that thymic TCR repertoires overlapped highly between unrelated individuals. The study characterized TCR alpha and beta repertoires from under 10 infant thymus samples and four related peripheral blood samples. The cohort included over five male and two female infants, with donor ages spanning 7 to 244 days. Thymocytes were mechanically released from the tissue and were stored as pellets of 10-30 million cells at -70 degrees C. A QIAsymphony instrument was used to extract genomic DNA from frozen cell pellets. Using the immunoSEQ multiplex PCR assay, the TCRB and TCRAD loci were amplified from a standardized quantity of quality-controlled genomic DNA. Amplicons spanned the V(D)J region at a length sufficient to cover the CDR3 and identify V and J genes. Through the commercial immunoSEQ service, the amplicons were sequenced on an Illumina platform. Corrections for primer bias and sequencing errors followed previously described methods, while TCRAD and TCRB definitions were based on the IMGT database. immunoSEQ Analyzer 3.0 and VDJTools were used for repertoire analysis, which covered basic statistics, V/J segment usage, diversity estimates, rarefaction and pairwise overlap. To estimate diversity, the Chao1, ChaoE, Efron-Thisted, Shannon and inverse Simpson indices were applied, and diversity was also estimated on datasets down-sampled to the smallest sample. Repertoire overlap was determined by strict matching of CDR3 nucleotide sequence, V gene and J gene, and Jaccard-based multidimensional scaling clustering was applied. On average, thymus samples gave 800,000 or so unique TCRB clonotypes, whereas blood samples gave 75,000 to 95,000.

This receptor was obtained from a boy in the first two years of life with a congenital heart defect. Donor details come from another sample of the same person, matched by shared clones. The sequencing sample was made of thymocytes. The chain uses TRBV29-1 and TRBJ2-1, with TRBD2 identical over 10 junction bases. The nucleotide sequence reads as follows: TGCAGCGTTGAACTTCTAGCGGGAGCGACCTACAATGAGCAGTTCTTC. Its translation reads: CSVELLAGATYNEQFF.